This TCR beta chain was obtained from a study of blood T cell repertoires in COVID-19. Turning to the study itself: The United States, Italy and Spain provided the acute and convalescent COVID-19 samples. PBMCs, B-cell-depleted T cells, or T cells were the source of the cDNA or gDNA that made up the material.

From germline, CDR1 is SGHRS and CDR2 YFSETQ. The CDR3 has 13 residues. V was pared by 7 bases and J by 9 bases, with 7 bases of the junction left unmatched. Authors' analysis steps: Estimation of nucleated cell counts was performed using reference gene primer amplification. Only in-frame clones appear in the TCRdb table, and some are missing; sequencing was by immunoSEQ multiplex PCR. Clone size and V and J calls were adopted from that table, with D and trimming inferred from the DNA. The sample gives hundreds of thousands of clones, roughly 80% of which show up once; just under 20% is in the top ten.

This sequence was found in a man aged 25-45 years with active or convalescent COVID-19. The chain carries TRBV5-1 and TRBJ1-6; 7 nucleotides match TRBD1. Sequencing input: peripheral blood. The CDR3 is CASATGASSPLHF. CDR3 DNA sequence: TGCGCCAGCGCCACAGGGGCTTCTTCACCCCTCCACTTT.